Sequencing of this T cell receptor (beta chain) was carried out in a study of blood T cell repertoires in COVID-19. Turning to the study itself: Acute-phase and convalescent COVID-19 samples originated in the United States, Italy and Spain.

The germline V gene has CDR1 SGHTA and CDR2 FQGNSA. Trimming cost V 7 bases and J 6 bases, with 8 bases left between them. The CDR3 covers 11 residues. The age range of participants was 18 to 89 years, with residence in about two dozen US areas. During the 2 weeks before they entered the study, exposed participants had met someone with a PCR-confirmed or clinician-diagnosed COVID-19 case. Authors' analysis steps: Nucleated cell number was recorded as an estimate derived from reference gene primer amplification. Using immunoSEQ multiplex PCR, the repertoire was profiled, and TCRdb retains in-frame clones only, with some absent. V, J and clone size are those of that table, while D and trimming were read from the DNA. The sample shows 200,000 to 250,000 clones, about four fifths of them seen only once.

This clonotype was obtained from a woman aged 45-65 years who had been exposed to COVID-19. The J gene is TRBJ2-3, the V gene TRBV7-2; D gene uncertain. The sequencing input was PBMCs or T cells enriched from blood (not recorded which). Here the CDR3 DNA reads TGTGCCAGCACTTCACGGGATACGCAGTATTTT. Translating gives CASTSRDTQYF.